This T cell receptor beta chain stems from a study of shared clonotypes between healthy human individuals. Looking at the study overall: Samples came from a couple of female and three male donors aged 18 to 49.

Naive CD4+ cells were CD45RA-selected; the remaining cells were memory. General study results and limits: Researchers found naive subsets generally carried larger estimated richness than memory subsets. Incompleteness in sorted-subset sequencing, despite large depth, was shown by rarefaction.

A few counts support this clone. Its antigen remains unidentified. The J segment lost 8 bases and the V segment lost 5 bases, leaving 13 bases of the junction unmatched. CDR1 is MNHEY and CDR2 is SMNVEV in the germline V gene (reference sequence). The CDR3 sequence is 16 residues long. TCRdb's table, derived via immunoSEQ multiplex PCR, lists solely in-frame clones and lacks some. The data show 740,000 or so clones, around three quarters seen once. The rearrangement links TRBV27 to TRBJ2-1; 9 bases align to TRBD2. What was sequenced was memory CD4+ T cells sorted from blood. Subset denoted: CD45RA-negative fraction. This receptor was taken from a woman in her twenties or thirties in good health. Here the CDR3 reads CASSTARGRAPHEQFF. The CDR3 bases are TGTGCCAGCAGTACCGCTCGCGGGAGGGCCCCGCATGAGCAGTTCTTC.